The clone carrying this T cell receptor (beta chain) showed up just a few times. Looked up from germline, CDR1 is SGHNT and CDR2 is YENEEA. CDR3 size: 15 residues. Trimming removed 8 bases at V and 2 bases at J, with 15 bases between. The sample is drawn from a study of early T cells in non-severe SARS-CoV-2 infection. The library protocol tagged individual cDNA molecules with unique molecular identifiers. TCRdb independently ran MiXCR on the 5' RACE reads; one entry per CDR3 protein. The sample holds 30,000 to 45,000 distinct CDR3 sequences, 5.5% seen once. The rearrangement joins TRBV11-3 to TRBJ2-2, with D possibly matching TRBD1 (6 bases). The TCR originated in an adult who was a healthcare worker with PCR-confirmed SARS-CoV-2 infection or an uninfected control (not recorded which). The sequences come from whole blood, collected at baseline. The CDR3 protein is CASSARDTNTGELFF. The CDR3 nucleotides are TGTGCCAGCTCAGCCCGGGACACAAACACCGGGGAGCTGTTTTTT.